A selection of T cell receptor beta chains follows, all from one sample in a study of cytomegalovirus exposure and HLA in healthy donors. Profiled with immunoSEQ multiplex PCR; TCRdb holds only in-frame clones, not every one. This table holds about 140,000 clones, roughly three quarters found once. Input material: PBMCs. The receptors here all came from a female donor in good health and CMV-seronegative. CDR3s include the opening cysteine and the closing phenylalanine or tryptophan. D genes are given only for firm matches. Size is omitted from some rows. Given values are once, few, many or a class for expanded clones.

clone size: .
D gene: .
J gene: TRBJ1-2
V gene: TRBV5-1
CDR3 protein: CASSSGREGGYTF
CDR3 DNA: TGCGCCAGCAGCTCGGGAAGGGAGGGTGGCTACACCTTC

clone size: .
D gene: TRBD1
J gene: TRBJ1-1
V gene: TRBV12-5
CDR3 protein: CASATGEPEAFF
CDR3 DNA: TGTGCTAGTGCCACAGGGGAACCTGAAGCTTTCTTT

clone size: once
D gene: TRBD2
J gene: TRBJ2-1
V gene: TRBV29-1
CDR3 protein: CSVEGVVAGGNEQFF
CDR3 DNA: TGCAGCGTTGAAGGGGTAGTAGCGGGAGGCAATGAGCAGTTCTTC

clone size: .
D gene: TRBD1
J gene: TRBJ2-7
V gene: TRBV28
CDR3 protein: CASRRDRGLYEQYF
CDR3 DNA: TGTGCCAGCCGCAGGGACAGGGGGCTTTACGAGCAGTACTTC

clone size: .
D gene: TRBD2
J gene: TRBJ2-1
V gene: TRBV28
CDR3 protein: CASSLTAGGLNEQFF
CDR3 DNA: TGTGCCAGCAGTTTAACGGCGGGGGGGCTCAATGAGCAGTTCTTC

clone size: .
D gene: .
J gene: TRBJ2-2
V gene: TRBV5-1
CDR3 protein: CASSPYGQSPGTGELFF
CDR3 DNA: TGCGCCAGCAGCCCATATGGACAGTCCCCGGGCACCGGGGAGCTGTTTTTT

clone size: .
D gene: .
J gene: TRBJ2-1
V gene: TRBV4-1
CDR3 protein: CASSQLDDEQFF
CDR3 DNA: TGCGCCAGCAGCCAACTAGACGATGAGCAGTTCTTC

clone size: .
D gene: TRBD2
J gene: TRBJ2-1
V gene: TRBV10-3
CDR3 protein: CAISSGTSGYNEQFF
CDR3 DNA: TGTGCCATCAGTTCCGGGACTAGCGGGTACAATGAGCAGTTCTTC

clone size: .
D gene: .
J gene: TRBJ1-1
V gene: TRBV7-8
CDR3 protein: CASSNSAAVEAFF
CDR3 DNA: TGTGCCAGCAGCAATAGCGCCGCAGTCGAAGCTTTCTTT

clone size: .
D gene: TRBD1
J gene: TRBJ1-4
V gene: TRBV7-9
CDR3 protein: CASSLQTGRGDKLFF
CDR3 DNA: TGTGCCAGCAGCTTACAGACAGGGCGGGGGGATAAACTGTTTTTT

clone size: .
D gene: .
J gene: TRBJ1-1
V gene: TRBV6-1
CDR3 protein: CASSSLIDREAFF
CDR3 DNA: TGTGCCAGCAGTTCACTGATAGACAGAGAAGCTTTCTTT

clone size: .
D gene: TRBD1
J gene: TRBJ1-2
V gene: TRBV5-1
CDR3 protein: CASSLGTGGYGYTF
CDR3 DNA: TGCGCCAGCAGCTTGGGGACAGGGGGCTATGGCTACACCTTC

clone size: .
D gene: TRBD2
J gene: TRBJ2-5
V gene: TRBV7-9
CDR3 protein: CASSLKTGTRETQYF
CDR3 DNA: TGTGCCAGCAGCCTTAAAACCGGGACTAGGGAGACCCAGTACTTC

clone size: .
D gene: TRBD2
J gene: TRBJ2-5
V gene: TRBV7-9
CDR3 protein: CASSRGLAGMYQETQYF
CDR3 DNA: TGTGCCAGCAGCCGTGGACTAGCGGGCATGTACCAAGAGACCCAGTACTTC

clone size: few
D gene: .
J gene: TRBJ1-3
V gene: TRBV7-9
CDR3 protein: CASSRRGFSGNTIYF
CDR3 DNA: TGTGCCAGCAGCCGACGGGGTTTCTCTGGAAACACCATATATTTT

clone size: .
D gene: TRBD1
J gene: TRBJ1-2
V gene: TRBV28
CDR3 protein: CASTRTGSPYGYTF
CDR3 DNA: TGTGCCAGCACCAGGACAGGGTCTCCCTATGGCTACACCTTC

clone size: .
D gene: .
J gene: TRBJ2-7
V gene: TRBV6-1
CDR3 protein: CASSPYNYEQYF
CDR3 DNA: TGTGCCAGCAGCCCTTACAACTACGAGCAGTACTTC

clone size: .
D gene: TRBD1
J gene: TRBJ2-4
V gene: TRBV10-3
CDR3 protein: CAISGGQGNIQYF
CDR3 DNA: TGTGCCATCAGCGGGGGACAGGGTAACATTCAGTACTTC

clone size: .
D gene: .
J gene: TRBJ2-7
V gene: TRBV4-2
CDR3 protein: CASSQDYRGAETYEQYF
CDR3 DNA: TGTGCCAGCAGCCAAGATTATCGGGGGGCGGAAACCTACGAGCAGTACTTC

clone size: once
D gene: .
J gene: TRBJ2-2
V gene: TRBV6-5
CDR3 protein: CASRTTGELFF
CDR3 DNA: TGTGCCAGCAGAACAACCGGGGAGCTGTTTTTT